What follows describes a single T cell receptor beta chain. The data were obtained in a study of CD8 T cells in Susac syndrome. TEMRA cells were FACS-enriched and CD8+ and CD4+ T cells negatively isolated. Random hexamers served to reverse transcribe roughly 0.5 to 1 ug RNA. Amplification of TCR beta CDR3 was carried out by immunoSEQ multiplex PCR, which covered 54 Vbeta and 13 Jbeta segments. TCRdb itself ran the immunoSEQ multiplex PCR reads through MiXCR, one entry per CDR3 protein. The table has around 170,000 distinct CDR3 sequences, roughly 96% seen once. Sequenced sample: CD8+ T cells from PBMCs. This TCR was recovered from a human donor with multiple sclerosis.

As DNA, the CDR3 is TGTGCCAGCAGGGCCCGAGGCGGGAGTGAGACCCAGTACTTC. Its translation: CASRARGGSETQYF. The chain has TRBV12-3 or TRBV12-4 and TRBJ2-5; 7 nucleotides agree with TRBD2. The V segment lost 6 bases and the J segment 5 bases; nucleotides outside the gene matches: 9. CDR3 length: 14 residues.